These 21 T cell receptor beta chains originate from one sample sequenced in a study of cytomegalovirus exposure and HLA in healthy donors. PCR used 60 Vbeta primers and 13 Jbeta primers. Clones were sequenced by immunoSEQ multiplex PCR, and TCRdb holds only the in-frame ones, with some missing. This table has 150,000 to 250,000 clones, around 81% appearing once. The sequenced sample was PBMCs. Receptor source: a man in his thirties or forties in good health and CMV-seronegative.

Only a few counts were recorded for this clone. The identical CDR3 is also encoded by other nucleotide sequences in the sample. V is TRBV5-1 and J is TRBJ1-1; maybe TRBD1 (6 bases). There are 13 residues in the CDR3. The germline V gene has CDR1 SGHRS and CDR2 YFSETQ. V lost 1 base and J 5 bases, leaving 9 bases between the germline ends. This CDR3 is CASSLTGLTEAFF. CDR3 coding DNA: TGCGCCAGCAGCTTGACAGGGCTTACTGAAGCTTTCTTT.

The chain carries TRBV5-1 and TRBJ2-1; D uncertain. The CDR3 totals 12 residues. Trimming removed 3 bases at V and 10 bases at J, with 11 bases between. Looked up from germline, CDR1 is SGHRS and CDR2 is YFSETQ. CDR3 amino acids: CASSSGPTEQFF. In DNA form, the CDR3 reads TGCGCCAGCAGCTCTGGCCCAACGGAGCAGTTCTTC.

This clone was recorded only once. The chain is built from TRBV19 and TRBJ1-4, with TRBD1 matching 7 bases. The V segment lost 4 bases and the J segment 6 bases; nucleotides outside the gene matches: 8. Germline loops: CDR1 LNHDA, CDR2 SQIVND (reference sequence). The CDR3 covers 15 residues. CDR3 protein: CASSTLGGSDEKLFF. The CDR3 bases are TGTGCCAGTAGTACCCTAGGGGGCTCCGATGAAAAACTGTTTTTT. Drawing the rest from reference TRBV19 and TRBJ1-4, the complete variable domain is DGGITQSPKYLFRKEGQNVTLSCEQNLNHDAMYWYRQDPGQGLRLIYYSQIVNDFQKGDIAEGYSVSREKKESFPLTVTSAQKNPTAFYLCASSTLGGSDEKLFFGSGTQLSVL.

This clone was detected only a few times. The chain links TRBV11-1 to TRBJ2-1, with D uncertain. Deletions cut 3 bases from V and 6 bases from J, with 6 bases between. Germline assignment: CDR1 SGHAT and CDR2 FQDESV (reference sequence). The CDR3 sequence is 12 residues long. In DNA form, the CDR3 reads TGTGCCAGCAGCTTCACGGTCAATGAGCAGTTCTTC. This gives the protein CASSFTVNEQFF.

The sample holds a few counts of this clone. The genes are TRBV7-9 and TRBJ2-5, with D perhaps TRBD1 (5 bases). CDR1 is SEHNR, CDR2 FQNEAQ, per germline (reference sequence). The CDR3 loop spans 14 amino acids. V lost 5 bases, J lost 2 bases, and 12 bases lay in between. CDR3 protein: CASSPPGHQETQYF. DNA of the CDR3: TGTGCCAGCAGCCCACCAGGGCATCAAGAGACCCAGTACTTC.

This clone has more than one count but fewer than ten. This chain joins TRBV6-5 and TRBJ2-7; D perhaps matches TRBD2 (6 bases). The V gene's germline CDR1 is MNHEY and CDR2 SVGAGI. CDR3 size: 13 residues. The V end lost 2 bases, the J end lost 5 bases, and 10 bases lay between the germline ends. The CDR3: CASSYGSGDEQYF. In nucleotides, the CDR3 is TGTGCCAGCAGTTACGGGTCGGGGGACGAGCAGTACTTC.

The chain is built from TRBV6-6 and TRBJ1-6; 7 nucleotides align to TRBD1. The CDR3 length is 16 residues. V lost 7 bases and J lost 0; bases outside the gene matches: 6. In germline, CDR1 is MNHNY, CDR2 SVGAGI (reference sequence). CDR3 region: CASKQGPSSYNSPLHF. For the CDR3, the DNA is TGTGCCAGCAAACAGGGGCCGAGCTCCTATAATTCACCCCTCCACTTT.

The table lists this clone with a few counts. This sequence joins TRBV5-6 and TRBJ1-3, with D unclear. The V and J ends lost 0 bases and 0 bases respectively, with 7 bases between them. Germline-derived CDR1 and CDR2 are SGHDT and YYEEEE. The CDR3 is 15 residues long. DNA of the CDR3: TGTGCCAGCAGCTTGGGGCCGATCTCTGGAAACACCATATATTTT. Its protein product is CASSLGPISGNTIYF.

This rearrangement joins TRBV12-2 to TRBJ2-1; the table's D call, TRBD2, was not checked against the DNA. TRBV12-2 is a listed pseudogene. There are 15 residues in the CDR3. The CDR3 region is CASRLALLAENEQFF. CDR3 bases: TGTGCAAGTCGCTTAGCGTTACTAGCGGAAAATGAGCAGTTCTTC.

J is TRBJ1-4 and V is TRBV2; 9 nucleotides line up with TRBD1. The V gene's germline CDR1 is SNHLY and CDR2 FYNNEI. V was pared by 7 bases and J by 8 bases, with 11 bases of the junction left unmatched. CDR3 length: 15 residues. The CDR3, as DNA: TGTGCCAGCACGAGGGGGGACAGGGCCGGGGAAAAACTGTTTTTT. It codes for CASTRGDRAGEKLFF.

V is TRBV27 and J is TRBJ2-7; TRBD1 aligns across 7 bases. This CDR3 is built from 17 residues. V shed 3 bases, J shed 0 bases, and the junction held 11 bases outside the gene matches. CDR1 and CDR2 from the germline V gene are MNHEY and SMNVEV (reference sequence). CDR3 nucleotides: TGTGCCAGCAGTTTCATCCGAGGGACAGCTGGCTCCTACGAGCAGTACTTC. Amino acids: CASSFIRGTAGSYEQYF.

The V gene is TRBV11-3, the J gene TRBJ2-7, with D perhaps TRBD2 (7 bases). Germline CDR1 and CDR2: SGHNT and YENEEA. This CDR3 comprises 18 residues. The V and J ends lost 4 bases and 6 bases respectively, with 28 bases between them. CDR3 nucleotides: TGTGCCAGCAGCTCTGACTCGGAGGGCCAGGGGAGGGAGACCGAGCAGTACTTC. This encodes CASSSDSEGQGRETEQYF. Variable domain in full (rest from reference TRBV11-3 and TRBJ2-7): EAGVVQSPRYKIIEKKQPVAFWCNPISGHNTLYWYLQNLGQGPELLIRYENEEAVDDSQLPKDRFSAERLKGVDSTLKIQPAELGDSAVYLCASSSDSEGQGRETEQYFGPGTRLTVT.

The V call is TRBV11-2, the J call TRBJ1-2; D is unresolved. V was cut by 1 base and J by 2 bases, with 8 bases left in between. CDR1 and CDR2 from the germline V gene are SGHAT and FQNNGV. This CDR3 has 14 residues. The CDR3 is CASSLAGVNYGYTF. The DNA of the CDR3 is TGTGCCAGCAGCTTAGCCGGTGTAAACTATGGCTACACCTTC.

The CDR3: CASSGTGSYEQYF. The CDR3 DNA is TGTGCCAGCAGTGGCACAGGATCCTACGAGCAGTACTTC. The chain joins TRBV28 to TRBJ2-7, with TRBD1 as a possible D gene (5 bases). From germline, CDR1 is MDHEN and CDR2 SYDVKM. This CDR3 is built from 13 residues. Trimming stripped 5 bases from V and 1 base from J, with 9 bases between. The entire variable domain, with the rest obtained from reference TRBV28 and TRBJ2-7, is as follows: DVKVTQSSRYLVKRTGEKVFLECVQDMDHENMFWYRQDPGLGLRLIYFSYDVKMKEKGDIPEGYSVSREKKERFSLILESASTNQTSMYLCASSGTGSYEQYFGPGTRLTVT.

CDR3 loop: CSVEAGIQETQYF. CDR3 bases: TGCAGCGTTGAAGCAGGGATCCAAGAGACCCAGTACTTC. V usage is TRBV29-1 and J usage is TRBJ2-5; the D gene is possibly TRBD1 (5 bases). V lost 1 base and J 1 base, leaving 7 bases between the germline ends. Germline loops: CDR1 SQVTM, CDR2 ANQGSEA. This CDR3 is 13 amino acids long.

This clone was picked up a small number of times. The chain couples TRBV4-1 to TRBJ1-5; D call uncertain. From germline, CDR1 is MGHRA and CDR2 YSYEKL. Trimming removed 3 bases from V and 4 bases from J, with 13 bases in between. The CDR3 has 15 residues. CDR3 sequence: CASSQSDGGNQPQHF. The CDR3 coding sequence is TGCGCCAGCAGCCAGAGCGACGGAGGAAATCAGCCCCAGCATTTT.

The gene calls are TRBV13 and TRBJ2-5; D unclear. Deletions cut 0 bases from V and 6 bases from J, with 5 bases between. The CDR3 consists of 12 residues. Germline assignment: CDR1 PRHDT and CDR2 FYEKMQ (reference sequence). CDR3 residues: CASSLGSKTQYF. CDR3 nucleotide sequence: TGTGCCAGCAGCTTAGGTTCAAAGACCCAGTACTTC.

This sequence joins TRBV6-1 and TRBJ1-4, with a weak D call TRBD1 (6 bases). Trimming shortened V by 2 bases and J by 5 bases, and 12 bases separated the two germline ends. From germline, CDR1 is MNHNS and CDR2 SASEGT. This CDR3 has 15 residues. The CDR3 here is CASSEPGAKNEKLFF. In DNA, the CDR3 is TGTGCCAGCAGTGAACCAGGGGCGAAAAATGAAAAACTGTTTTTT.

For the CDR3, the DNA is TGTGCCAGCAGTGAATTTTCCGGGACAGGCTACGAGCAGTACTTC. It is translated as CASSEFSGTGYEQYF. The chain links TRBV6-1 to TRBJ2-7, with 8 bases that match TRBD1. This CDR3 region has 15 residues. V trimming: 2 bases; J trimming: 3 bases; junction bases outside the gene matches: 6. CDR1 and CDR2 (germline): MNHNS, SASEGT.

This sequence joins TRBV7-9 and TRBJ1-1; D call uncertain. CDR3 size: 16 residues. Trimming took 8 bases from V and 0 from J, leaving 19 bases between them. Germline CDR1 reads SEHNR; CDR2 reads FQNEAQ (reference sequence). As DNA, the CDR3 is TGTGCCAGCTCTTACGACCCGGAGCGGCTGAACACTGAAGCTTTCTTT. It encodes CASSYDPERLNTEAFF.

The gene calls are TRBV28 and TRBJ2-5; 11 bases agree with TRBD2. Germline CDR1 and CDR2: MDHEN and SYDVKM. Trimming at V came to 2 bases and at J to 5 bases, leaving 4 bases not matched to a gene. The CDR3 consists of 15 residues. CDR3 sequence reads: CASSLRASGGETQYF. CDR3 in DNA: TGTGCCAGCAGTTTAAGGGCTAGCGGGGGGGAGACCCAGTACTTC. The variable domain in full, completed from reference TRBV28 and TRBJ2-5, reads DVKVTQSSRYLVKRTGEKVFLECVQDMDHENMFWYRQDPGLGLRLIYFSYDVKMKEKGDIPEGYSVSREKKERFSLILESASTNQTSMYLCASSLRASGGETQYFGPGTRLLVL.